Below, 32 T cell receptor beta chains from the same sample are listed, as sequenced in a study of T cell responses to AZD1222 COVID-19 vaccine. Produced via immunoSEQ multiplex PCR; TCRdb's table is partial and in-frame only. The data hold tens of thousands of clones, with about 90% observed a single time. Here the sequenced sample was peripheral blood, taken on day 0 of AZD1222 vaccination. The origin of the receptors is an adult in good health.

V gene TRBV6-2 or TRBV6-3 combines with J gene TRBJ1-6, with 10 bases fitting TRBD1. V shed 6 bases and J 8 bases; nucleotides not matched to a gene: 10. The CDR3 is made up of 16 amino acids. Germline V gene lookup returns CDR1 MNHEY and CDR2 SVGEGT. The CDR3 region is CASSPLPGTGDSPLHF. The DNA of the CDR3 is TGTGCCAGCAGCCCTCTCCCCGGGACAGGGGATTCACCCCTCCACTTT.

The chain joins TRBV30 to TRBJ2-1; 14 nucleotides agree with TRBD2. With V trimmed by 3 bases and J by 12 bases, 10 bases remained unmatched. The CDR3 runs 15 residues. Germline-derived CDR1 and CDR2 are GTSNPN and SVGIG (reference sequence). DNA for the CDR3: TGTGCCTGGAGCACTCCCCTGACTAGCGGGAGGGGGCAGTTCTTC. This codes for CAWSTPLTSGRGQFF.

The V call is TRBV3-1 (or the pseudogene TRBV3-2), the J call TRBJ2-7; TRBD1 or TRBD2 may be the D gene (5 bases each). Trimming pared 2 bases from V and 4 bases from J, leaving 12 bases between. CDR3 length equals 14 residues. Germline values: CDR1 LGHDT, CDR2 YNNKEL (reference sequence). The CDR3 DNA follows: TGTGCCAGCAGCCAACAGGGAAGGAGGTACGAGCAGTACTTC. This sequence encodes CASSQQGRRYEQYF.

The chain employs TRBV7-9 and TRBJ1-5, with 7 bases lining up with TRBD1. V shed 5 bases, J shed 4 bases, and the junction held 8 bases outside the gene matches. Germline V lookup: CDR1 SEHNR, CDR2 FQNEAQ (reference sequence). This CDR3 spans 15 amino acids. The CDR3 DNA follows: TGTGCCAGCAGCGCAACGGACAGGACTAATCAGCCCCAGCATTTT. Translating gives CASSATDRTNQPQHF.

The chain has TRBV2 and TRBJ2-2, with D possibly matching TRBD1 (5 bases). V lost 5 bases, J lost 10 bases, and 8 bases lay in between. The CDR3 extends over 11 amino acids. CDR1 is SNHLY and CDR2 is FYNNEI in the germline V gene. CDR3 nucleotides: TGTGCCAGCAGTCCACAGGAGGAGCTGTTTTTT. Its protein is CASSPQEELFF. The full variable domain, rest sourced from reference TRBV2 and TRBJ2-2, is EPEVTQTPSHQVTQMGQEVILRCVPISNHLYFYWYRQILGQKVEFLVSFYNNEISEKSEIFDDQFSVERPDGSNFTLKIRSTKLEDSAMYFCASSPQEELFFGEGSRLTVL.

The V call is TRBV6-1, the J call TRBJ2-1; perhaps TRBD1 as D (5 bases). This CDR3 spans 14 amino acids. The V gene's germline CDR1 is MNHNS and CDR2 SASEGT. V was clipped by 2 bases and J by 6 bases, with 11 bases between them. The CDR3 reads CASSESGLINEQFF. The CDR3 coding sequence is TGTGCCAGCAGTGAATCAGGGCTCATCAATGAGCAGTTCTTC.

This sequence joins TRBV10-1 and TRBJ2-6; possible D gene TRBD1, 5 bases. Germline V gives CDR1 WNHNN, CDR2 SYGVQD (reference sequence). V gave up 5 bases and J gave up 0 bases, with 8 bases separating them. CDR3 length equals 15 residues. The CDR3 DNA reads as TGCGCCAGCAGTATGGACAACTCTGGGGCCAACGTCCTGACTTTC. Translating gives CASSMDNSGANVLTF.

The V and J genes are TRBV9 and TRBJ1-2, with a tentative D call TRBD1 (6 bases). Trimming cost V 5 bases and J 0 bases, with 14 bases left between them. CDR3 length equals 15 residues. The germline gives CDR1 SGDLS, CDR2 YYNGEE. The CDR3 sequence: CASSVGADPNYGYTF. The CDR3 DNA reads TGTGCCAGCAGTGTGGGGGCAGACCCTAACTATGGCTACACCTTC.

The J gene is TRBJ2-7, the V gene TRBV11-3; TRBD1 matches 8 bases. V lost 5 bases, J lost 3 bases, and 12 bases stayed unmatched. The CDR3 is 16 residues long. Germline CDR1 SGHNT, CDR2 YENEEA. CDR3 amino acids: CASSGPDRAGRYEQYF. DNA of the CDR3: TGTGCCAGCAGCGGACCGGACAGGGCAGGGCGCTACGAGCAGTACTTC.

This clone appeared once. The V call is TRBV11-1, the J call TRBJ2-1, with 10 nucleotides matching TRBD2. Losses at the gene ends were 5 bases for V and 9 bases for J; bases not matched to a gene: 10. The CDR3 runs to 15 residues. Germline V CDR1 and CDR2: SGHAT, FQDESV (reference sequence). CDR3: CASSPRLAGVGEQFF. The CDR3 DNA is TGTGCCAGCAGCCCCCGGCTAGCGGGAGTGGGTGAGCAGTTCTTC.

The chain couples TRBV5-8 to TRBJ2-3; the D gene is possibly TRBD1 (7 bases). From germline, CDR1 is SGHTS and CDR2 YDEGEE. This CDR3 is 17 amino acids long. V was shortened by 4 bases and J by 6 bases, with 24 bases between the two germline ends. CDR3 residues: CASSLEGAGEIWDTQYF. The CDR3 bases are TGTGCCAGCAGCCTGGAGGGGGCCGGGGAGATTTGGGATACGCAGTATTTT.

V usage is TRBV10-3 and J usage is TRBJ1-2; D might be TRBD1 (5 bases). Germline assignment: CDR1 ENHRY and CDR2 SYGVKD. V was clipped by 0 bases and J by 3 bases, with 11 bases between them. This CDR3 region has 15 residues. CDR3 coding DNA: TGTGCCATCAGTGAGTCGGGGGAGGGGTACTATGGCTACACCTTC. This gives the protein CAISESGEGYYGYTF.

The rearrangement links TRBV15 to TRBJ2-5; D is ambiguous. The CDR3 has 14 amino acids. CDR1 and CDR2 from the germline V gene are LNHNV and YYDKDF (reference sequence). V lost 1 base and J 4 bases, leaving 10 bases between the germline ends. CDR3 DNA: TGTGCCACCAGCAGAGGCGGCAGCTCAGAGACCCAGTACTTC. Protein: CATSRGGSSETQYF.

The chain joins TRBV10-3 to TRBJ2-7; D unclear. CDR3 length: 13 residues. Germline CDR1 is ENHRY and CDR2 is SYGVKD. V was trimmed by 3 bases and J by 7 bases, leaving 13 bases between them. CDR3: CAISDAQGREQYF. The CDR3 nucleotides read TGTGCCATCAGTGATGCCCAAGGGCGGGAGCAGTACTTC.

The CDR3 protein is CASRPPGTLEPGELFF. The CDR3 DNA reads as TGTGCCAGCAGACCTCCCGGGACCCTAGAACCCGGGGAGCTGTTTTTT. This chain uses TRBV3-1 (or the pseudogene TRBV3-2) with TRBJ2-2; D possibly matches TRBD1 or TRBD2 (5 bases each). The germline V gene encodes CDR1 LGHDT and CDR2 YNNKEL (reference sequence). Trimming pared 6 bases from V and 6 bases from J, leaving 20 bases between. The CDR3 runs 16 residues.

The rearrangement uses TRBV2 and TRBJ2-5, with D possibly TRBD2 on 5 matching bases. V shed 6 bases and J shed 5 bases, with 16 bases lying between them. Germline V lookup: CDR1 SNHLY, CDR2 FYNNEI. The CDR3 loop spans 14 amino acids. The CDR3 reads CASSRMTGEETQYF. The CDR3 bases are TGTGCCAGCAGCCGAATGACCGGGGAGGAGACCCAGTACTTC.

The chain is built from TRBV28 and TRBJ2-4; 8 bases are shared with TRBD1. V shed 3 bases, J shed 3 bases, and the junction held 4 bases outside the gene matches. Per the germline V gene, CDR1 is MDHEN and CDR2 is SYDVKM. This CDR3 comprises 15 residues. The CDR3 coding sequence is TGTGCCAGCAGTTTCGAACAGGGGGGCAAAAACATTCAGTACTTC. It yields the protein CASSFEQGGKNIQYF.

The rearrangement joins TRBV14 to TRBJ2-3; D gene ambiguous. The CDR3 is 17 residues long. Germline V gene sequence: CDR1 SGHDN, CDR2 FVKESK. The ends were cut back, 0 bases at V and 4 bases at J, with 17 bases in the middle. CDR3 loop: CASSQDFSTSHPDTQYF. In DNA, the CDR3 is TGTGCCAGCAGCCAAGATTTCTCTACCAGTCATCCAGATACGCAGTATTTT.

The chain joins TRBV19 to TRBJ1-2; a possible D gene is TRBD1 (5 bases). V lost 9 bases and J lost 8, with 31 bases in between. The CDR3 length is 17 residues. Germline V gene lookup returns CDR1 LNHDA and CDR2 SQIVND (reference sequence). The CDR3, as DNA: TGTGCCAGCCAAACGCCACAGGATGAGGGTCCGGGGGAAGGCTACACCTTC. It is translated as CASQTPQDEGPGEGYTF.

The chain is built from TRBV7-2 and TRBJ2-7; possibly TRBD2 for D (5 bases). The CDR3 has 14 residues. The V and J ends lost 3 bases and 0 bases respectively, with 9 bases between them. Looked up from germline, CDR1 is SGHTA and CDR2 is FQGNSA. The chain's CDR3 is CASSFVGSSYEQYF. CDR3 nucleotides: TGTGCCAGCAGCTTTGTTGGGAGCTCCTACGAGCAGTACTTC.

V is TRBV7-2 and J is TRBJ2-7, with D perhaps given as TRBD1 or TRBD2 (5 bases each). Between the trimmed V and J ends, which lost 5 bases and 0 bases, there was a span of 11 bases. CDR1 is SGHTA and CDR2 is FQGNSA in the germline V gene. The CDR3 covers 14 residues. The CDR3 here is CASSTGTVSYEQYF. The CDR3 bases are TGTGCCAGCAGCACCGGGACGGTCTCCTACGAGCAGTACTTC.

This chain links TRBV6-5 with TRBJ2-7; the match to TRBD1 covers 9 bases. The length of the CDR3 is 15 residues. The ends lost 0 bases at V and 7 bases at J; junction bases unmatched: 7. Germline lookup yields CDR1 MNHEY and CDR2 SVGAGI. The CDR3: CASSYSRQGEFEQYF. CDR3 DNA: TGTGCCAGCAGTTACTCGCGACAGGGGGAATTTGAGCAGTACTTC.

This clone was seen once. In DNA, the CDR3 is TGTGCCAGCAGCTTGCGCTCTGGGACTACCTACAATGAGCAGTTCTTC. Residues: CASSLRSGTTYNEQFF. The V call is TRBV5-8, the J call TRBJ2-1, with 7 bases fitting TRBD2. This CDR3 comprises 16 residues. After removal of 1 base from V and 2 bases from J, the junction contained 6 bases not matched to a gene. From germline, CDR1 is SGHTS and CDR2 YDEGEE.

The chain carries TRBV15 and TRBJ1-3; D call uncertain. The CDR3 is made up of 15 amino acids. The germline V gene encodes CDR1 LNHNV and CDR2 YYDKDF (reference sequence). V dropped 0 bases and J dropped 4 bases, with 10 bases sitting between them. The CDR3, as DNA: TGTGCCACCAGCAGAGATAAGGCCGGCGGAAACACCATATATTTT. Amino acid sequence: CATSRDKAGGNTIYF.

The rearrangement joins TRBV9 to TRBJ2-5; 8 bases align to TRBD2. The CDR3 has 16 residues. With V trimmed by 4 bases and J by 5 bases, 13 bases remained unmatched. Germline values: CDR1 SGDLS, CDR2 YYNGEE. The CDR3 nucleotides are TGTGCCAGCAGCTCACCAAGCGGGAGCGTTTACGAGACCCAGTACTTC. Translation: CASSSPSGSVYETQYF.

V usage is TRBV20-1 and J usage is TRBJ2-1; D not resolved. CDR1 is DFQATT, CDR2 SNEGSKA, per germline (reference sequence). This CDR3 is built from 13 residues. Trimming removed 3 bases from V and 8 bases from J, with 14 bases in between. In DNA form, the CDR3 reads TGCAGTGCTAGTCCCCTAGTCAAGGATGAGCAGTTCTTC. Translated: CSASPLVKDEQFF.

V gene TRBV10-1 combines with J gene TRBJ2-7, with D perhaps TRBD2 (6 bases). V lost 6 bases, J lost 9 bases, and 12 bases lay in between. The CDR3 sequence is 11 residues long. Per germline, CDR1 WNHNN and CDR2 SYGVQD (reference sequence). CDR3 coding DNA: TGCGCCAGCAGCGGAGCGGGCGGGCAGTACTTC. It is translated as CASSGAGGQYF.

The rearrangement joins TRBV20-1 to TRBJ1-1; no clear D. V lost 1 base, J lost 5 bases, and 5 bases lay in between. CDR1 and CDR2 (germline): DFQATT, SNEGSKA (reference sequence). The CDR3 length is 11 residues. The CDR3 sequence: CSARGVTEAFF. CDR3 in DNA: TGCAGTGCTAGAGGAGTAACTGAAGCTTTCTTT.

The chain has TRBV9 and TRBJ1-1, with 9 nucleotides matching TRBD1. Trimming at V came to 3 bases and at J to 3 bases, leaving 3 bases not matched to a gene. Per the germline V gene, CDR1 is SGDLS and CDR2 is YYNGEE. The length of the CDR3 is 14 residues. The CDR3 sequence is CASSGDRGDTEAFF. The CDR3 DNA is TGTGCCAGCAGCGGTGACAGGGGGGACACTGAAGCTTTCTTT.

The rearrangement uses TRBV5-7 and TRBJ1-5; tentatively, D is TRBD1 (5 bases). TRBV5-7 carries the ORF label, with uncertain function. The CDR3 spans 12 residues. Trimming removed 9 bases at V and 6 bases at J, with 13 bases between. The CDR3 sequence: CAIGGDTQPQHF. CDR3 coding DNA: TGTGCCATCGGGGGGGATACTCAGCCCCAGCATTTT.

This clone came up once. This chain uses TRBV3-1 (or the pseudogene TRBV3-2) with TRBJ1-2; D may be TRBD1 (6 bases). The CDR3 loop spans 15 amino acids. Germline V gene sequence: CDR1 LGHDT, CDR2 YNNKEL (reference sequence). The V gene lost 6 bases and the J gene lost 0 bases, with 14 bases spanning the gap. The CDR3 region has the DNA TGTGCCAGCAGGGCCCGGGACACTACTAACTATGGCTACACCTTC. This gives the protein CASRARDTTNYGYTF.

The chain links TRBV15 to TRBJ2-7; unclear D gene. The V gene lost 1 base and the J gene lost 4 bases, with 8 bases spanning the gap. Germline V CDR1 and CDR2: LNHNV, YYDKDF (reference sequence). CDR3 length: 13 amino acids. In nucleotides, the CDR3 is TGTGCCACCAGCAGAGCGGTAGAGTACGAGCAGTACTTC. As protein: CATSRAVEYEQYF.